This TCR beta chain is from a study of regulatory T cells in long-lasting Graves disease. Time point meaning: newly diagnosed GD, antithyroid drugs for less than 3 months. Isolated PBMC RNA provided the starting material for the TCR library. V shed 5 bases, J shed 5 bases, and the junction held 11 bases outside the gene matches. This CDR3 has 17 amino acids. In germline, CDR1 is SEHNR, CDR2 FQNEAQ (reference sequence). Findings of the study overall: Owing to a sample size that was small, accuracy may have been reduced.

Arm-PCR of CDR3 regions with iRepertoire HTBI primers generated TCR beta libraries. TCRdb reprocessed the multiplex PCR reads via MiXCR and lists one record per CDR3 protein. The sample shows more than 350,000 distinct CDR3 sequences, more than 13% of them seen only once. The sample holds many counts of this clonotype. Antigen specificity is unknown. The sample was also linked to a second study, of T cells in Graves' hyperthyroidism and ophthalmopathy. That investigation notes: Graves' hyperthyroidism was deemed stable given no ophthalmopathy progression within 18 months. The diagnostic basis comprised clinical symptoms, serum thyroxine and TRAb, thyroid ultrasound and orbital computed tomography. Clonotypes that were expanded in thyroid above 0.001 mostly appeared in blood too.

The rearrangement joins TRBV7-9 to TRBJ2-7; 14 bases line up with TRBD2. This receptor was obtained from a woman aged 25 to 39 with Graves disease. This specimen consisted of peripheral blood mononuclear cells (PBMCs), obtained at new diagnosis, from a patient treated with antithyroid drugs. The CDR3 bases are TGTGCCAGCAGCCTCAGCCGACTAGCGGGAGGGCCCGACGAGCAGTACTTC. As protein: CASSLSRLAGGPDEQYF.